Listed below are T cell receptor beta chains from one sample, sequenced in a study of control samples from healthy donors and cancer patients. Some clones are missing from TCRdb's copy, which holds only in-frame ones; the method was immunoSEQ multiplex PCR. The table includes approximately 110,000 clones, 80% to 90% detected once. Input material: blood. Receptor source: a woman in her forties or fifties in good health. The CDR3 runs from the conserved cysteine through the conserved F or W. D genes are given only for firm matches. The size field is filled for only some rows; it gives once, few, many or a size class.

v_gene	abundance	d_gene	j_gene	CDR3nt	CDR3aa
TRBV11-2	-	-	TRBJ1-3	TGTGCCAGCAGCCTCGTCGGTGGAAACACCATATATTTT	CASSLVGGNTIYF
TRBV12-5	-	TRBD2	TRBJ2-7	TGTGCTAGTGGCCTTGGGAGGGACGAGCAGTACTTC	CASGLGRDEQYF
TRBV11-2	-	-	TRBJ1-2	TGTGCCAGCAGCTTCTACACACCGGATGAGGGCTACACCTTC	CASSFYTPDEGYTF
TRBV24-1	-	-	TRBJ1-1	TGTGCCACCAGTGATGGCACAGCGTCTTTCTTT	CATSDGTASFF
TRBV7-9	-	-	TRBJ2-1	TGTGCCAGCAGACAGGGTTGGAATGAGCAGTTCTTC	CASRQGWNEQFF
TRBV18	few	TRBD1	TRBJ1-5	TGTGCCAGCTCGCCCGACAGGGTAAGCAATCAGCCCCAGCATTTT	CASSPDRVSNQPQHF
TRBV6-4	-	TRBD2	TRBJ2-3	TGTGCCAGCAGAGGAGCGGGAGCAGATACGCAGTATTTT	CASRGAGADTQYF
TRBV6-5	-	TRBD2	TRBJ2-7	TGTGCCAGCAGTTACCGGGGGGGAGGATCCTACGAGCAGTACTTC	CASSYRGGGSYEQYF
TRBV6-1	-	-	TRBJ1-4	TGTGCCAGCAGTGAAGCGGAAGGGGCAGGCGAAAAACTGTTTTTT	CASSEAEGAGEKLFF
TRBV6-2/TRBV6-3	-	-	TRBJ2-3	TGTGCCAGCAGCGGGGGATATACGCAGTATTTT	CASSGGYTQYF
TRBV4-1	-	TRBD2	TRBJ2-7	TGCGCCAGCAGCCGAGCGGGGTATGTCTACGAGCAGTACTTC	CASSRAGYVYEQYF
TRBV4-1	-	TRBD1	TRBJ1-6	TGCGCCAGCAGCACGACAGGGGGCACAAATTCACCCCTCCACTTT	CASSTTGGTNSPLHF
TRBV3-1/TRBV3-2	few	-	TRBJ1-4	TGTGCCAGCAGCCTGCGTATAGGTCAAGATGAAAAACTGTTTTTT	CASSLRIGQDEKLFF
TRBV6-5	-	-	TRBJ2-7	TGTGCCAGCAGTTACTCGAGGCGGGGACCCTCCTACGAGCAGTACTTC	CASSYSRRGPSYEQYF
TRBV25-1	-	TRBD1	TRBJ2-3	TGTGCCAGCAGTGAATTTAGGGGACAGGGGACAGATACGCAGTATTTT	CASSEFRGQGTDTQYF
TRBV6-7	-	-	TRBJ1-5	TGTGCCAGCAGTTACTCGTCGGGCAGGTTTAGCAATCAGCCCCAGCATTTT	CASSYSSGRFSNQPQHF
TRBV5-1	-	-	TRBJ1-3	TGCGCCCCCGAGACCATATATTTT	CAPETIYF
TRBV2	-	TRBD1	TRBJ1-5	TGTGCCAGCGCGGGGGACAGGGCTGTAGGGCAGCCCCAGCATTTT	CASAGDRAVGQPQHF
TRBV6-5	-	TRBD1	TRBJ1-4	TGTGCCAGCAGTTACGCGACAGGGGTTGGGGAAAAACTGTTTTTT	CASSYATGVGEKLFF
TRBV5-1	-	-	TRBJ2-3	TGCGCCAGCAGCTCCACAGATACGCAGTATTTT	CASSSTDTQYF
TRBV5-1	-	-	TRBJ1-4	TGCGCCAGCAGCTTGGTGCAGGAAGGAAAACTGTTTTTT	CASSLVQEGKLFF
TRBV30	-	-	TRBJ1-2	TGTGCCTGGAGTCGAACCAGGGGCTACACCTTC	CAWSRTRGYTF